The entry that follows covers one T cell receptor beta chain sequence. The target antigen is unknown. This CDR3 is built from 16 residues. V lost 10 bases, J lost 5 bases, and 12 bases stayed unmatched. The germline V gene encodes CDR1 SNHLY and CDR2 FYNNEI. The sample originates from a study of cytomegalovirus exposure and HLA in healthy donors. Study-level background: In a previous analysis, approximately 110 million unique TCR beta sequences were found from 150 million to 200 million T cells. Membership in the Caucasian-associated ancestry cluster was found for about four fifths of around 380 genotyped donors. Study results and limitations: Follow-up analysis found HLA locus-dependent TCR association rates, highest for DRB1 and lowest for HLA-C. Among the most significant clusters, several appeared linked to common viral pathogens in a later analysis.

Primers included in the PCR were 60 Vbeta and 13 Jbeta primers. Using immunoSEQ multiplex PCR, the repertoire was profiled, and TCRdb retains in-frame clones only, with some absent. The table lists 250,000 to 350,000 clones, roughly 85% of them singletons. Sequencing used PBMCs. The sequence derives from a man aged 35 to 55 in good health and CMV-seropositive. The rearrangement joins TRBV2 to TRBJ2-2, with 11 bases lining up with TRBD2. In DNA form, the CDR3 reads TGTGCCACTCTTCCTCCAACTAGCGGGGGTACCGGGGAGCTGTTTTTT. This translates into CATLPPTSGGTGELFF.